This TCR beta chain was sequenced for a study of patients and donors after allogeneic stem cell transplantation. From the RT-PCR reads, TCRdb called clonotypes with MiXCR, one entry per CDR3 protein. The table includes 150,000 or so distinct CDR3 sequences, approximately 24% detected once. Sequencing used blood, either unsorted or a sorted T cell fraction (not recorded which). This TCR derives from a human donor who was either an allogeneic HSCT recipient or a stem cell or donor lymphocyte infusion donor (not recorded which). It is not recorded whose cells these are; they may come from a transplant donor.

The chain's CDR3 is CASSGGQGSRSPLHF. The DNA for the CDR3 is TGTGCCAGCAGTGGGGGACAGGGGTCGCGTTCACCCCTCCACTTT. J is TRBJ1-6 and V is TRBV12-3 or TRBV12-4; 10 bases fit TRBD1. V lost 5 bases and J lost 9; bases outside the gene matches: 7. The CDR3 consists of 15 residues.